A selection of T cell receptor beta chains follows, all from one sample in a study of T-cell memory formation after mild COVID-19. TCRdb re-derived calls from the 5' RACE reads in MiXCR, one entry per CDR3 protein. Here the sample spans around 150,000 distinct CDR3 sequences, roughly 28% being singletons. Sequences were obtained from PBMCs or a T cell subset sorted from them (not recorded which). Receptors were obtained from an adult woman who had mild COVID-19 (a few samples of this study predate the infection). Cell type and time point are not known. The CDR3 runs from the conserved cysteine through the conserved F or W. Each record gives: D gene, V gene, clone size, J gene, CDR3 DNA, CDR3 protein. The D gene is left open where the match is weak. Clone size appears in some rows only: once, few, many, or a class for an expanded clone.

d_gene: NA; v_gene: TRBV4-2; abundance: few; j_gene: TRBJ2-3; CDR3nt: TGTGCCAGCAGCCAGGCTAGGACAGATACGCAGTATTTT; CDR3aa: CASSQARTDTQYF
d_gene: TRBD2; v_gene: TRBV20-1; abundance: few; j_gene: TRBJ2-5; CDR3nt: TGCAGTGCAGCCGGGACTAGCTACGAGACCCAGTACTTC; CDR3aa: CSAAGTSYETQYF
d_gene: TRBD2; v_gene: TRBV14; abundance: once; j_gene: TRBJ2-3; CDR3nt: TGTGCCAGCAGCCTCAAGTCCCAGCGGGGTAATATTAGTACAGATACGCAGTATTTT; CDR3aa: CASSLKSQRGNISTDTQYF
d_gene: NA; v_gene: TRBV20-1; abundance: few; j_gene: TRBJ2-7; CDR3nt: TGCAGTGCTAGACCGGGATCCTACGAGCAGTACTTC; CDR3aa: CSARPGSYEQYF
d_gene: NA; v_gene: TRBV6-1; abundance: few; j_gene: TRBJ2-6; CDR3nt: TGTGCCAGCACCCGGAACCCGGGCCCCGGGGCCAACGTCCTGACTTTC; CDR3aa: CASTRNPGPGANVLTF
d_gene: TRBD2; v_gene: TRBV7-8; abundance: NA; j_gene: TRBJ2-3; CDR3nt: TGTGCCAGCAGCACCCGGACTAGCGGGGGGACTCCTAGCACAGATACGCAGTATTTT; CDR3aa: CASSTRTSGGTPSTDTQYF
d_gene: NA; v_gene: TRBV15; abundance: few; j_gene: TRBJ2-4; CDR3nt: TGTGCCACCAGCAGAGATAGAGGACGGGGAGTAGCCAAAAACATTCAGTACTTC; CDR3aa: CATSRDRGRGVAKNIQYF
d_gene: NA; v_gene: TRBV5-6; abundance: NA; j_gene: TRBJ1-2; CDR3nt: TGTGCCAGCAGCTTGGGCCCGGGTTTCATGGATGATGGCTACACCTTC; CDR3aa: CASSLGPGFMDDGYTF
d_gene: NA; v_gene: TRBV19; abundance: few; j_gene: TRBJ2-1; CDR3nt: TGTGCCAGTAGTCTGACTGACGCCTACAATGAGCAGTTCTTC; CDR3aa: CASSLTDAYNEQFF
d_gene: NA; v_gene: TRBV21-1; abundance: NA; j_gene: TRBJ2-7; CDR3nt: TGTGCCAGCAGCAAAGAGGGCCCGATTAAGGCAGGGGCCTACGAGCAGTACTTC; CDR3aa: CASSKEGPIKAGAYEQYF
d_gene: TRBD1; v_gene: TRBV12-3/TRBV12-4; abundance: NA; j_gene: TRBJ2-3; CDR3nt: TGTGCCAGCAGTTTATTGGGACAGCTCACAGATACGCAGTATTTT; CDR3aa: CASSLLGQLTDTQYF
d_gene: TRBD2; v_gene: TRBV29-1; abundance: few; j_gene: TRBJ2-5; CDR3nt: TGCAGCGTTGAAGGCCCTCTAGCGGGAGGATGGGAGACCCAGTACTTC; CDR3aa: CSVEGPLAGGWETQYF
d_gene: TRBD1; v_gene: TRBV6-5; abundance: few; j_gene: TRBJ1-6; CDR3nt: TGTGCCAGCTGGGGACAGGGTTTATCACCCCTCCACTTT; CDR3aa: CASWGQGLSPLHF
d_gene: NA; v_gene: TRBV25-1; abundance: few; j_gene: TRBJ2-7; CDR3nt: TGTGCCAGCAGTGCGACCGGGGCCATATACGAGCAGTACTTC; CDR3aa: CASSATGAIYEQYF
d_gene: NA; v_gene: TRBV11-1; abundance: NA; j_gene: TRBJ2-7; CDR3nt: TGTGCCAGCAGCTTGAGTTCGGCGTTTAATAGCGCCTTC; CDR3aa: CASSLSSAFNSAF
d_gene: NA; v_gene: TRBV19; abundance: few; j_gene: TRBJ2-7; CDR3nt: TGTGCCAGTAGTATGGGCAGCTCCTACGAGCAGTACTTC; CDR3aa: CASSMGSSYEQYF
d_gene: TRBD2; v_gene: TRBV6-5; abundance: few; j_gene: TRBJ2-7; CDR3nt: TGTGCCAGCAGTTACCGGAAAACTAGCGGGAGACCCCACGAGCAGTACTTC; CDR3aa: CASSYRKTSGRPHEQYF
d_gene: NA; v_gene: TRBV25-1; abundance: NA; j_gene: TRBJ2-5; CDR3nt: TGTGCCAGCAGTGAATATCAAGGGTCTCGAGAGACCCAGTACTTC; CDR3aa: CASSEYQGSRETQYF
d_gene: TRBD1; v_gene: TRBV12-3/TRBV12-4; abundance: few; j_gene: TRBJ2-5; CDR3nt: TGTGCCAGCAGTTTACGGGACAGGGTGGAAGAGACCCAGTACTTC; CDR3aa: CASSLRDRVEETQYF
d_gene: NA; v_gene: TRBV12-3/TRBV12-4; abundance: NA; j_gene: TRBJ2-5; CDR3nt: TGTGCCAGCAGATCGGACTGGGGGGAGACCCAGTACTTC; CDR3aa: CASRSDWGETQYF
d_gene: TRBD2; v_gene: TRBV7-2; abundance: NA; j_gene: TRBJ2-1; CDR3nt: TGTGCCAGCAGCTCGCAGGCGGGAGTGTCCTACAATGAGCAGTTCTTC; CDR3aa: CASSSQAGVSYNEQFF
d_gene: TRBD1; v_gene: TRBV20-1; abundance: few; j_gene: TRBJ1-5; CDR3nt: TGCAGTGCTCGGACAGGGACAAGCAATCAGCCCCAGCATTTT; CDR3aa: CSARTGTSNQPQHF
d_gene: NA; v_gene: TRBV29-1; abundance: NA; j_gene: TRBJ1-1; CDR3nt: TGCAGCGTATCCACAGGGTCAAGGACTGAAGCTTTCTTT; CDR3aa: CSVSTGSRTEAFF
d_gene: NA; v_gene: TRBV27; abundance: NA; j_gene: TRBJ1-1; CDR3nt: TGTGCCAGCAGTTTAATATCGGGCAGAGTGGGCACTGAAGCTTTCTTT; CDR3aa: CASSLISGRVGTEAFF
d_gene: TRBD2; v_gene: TRBV2; abundance: once; j_gene: TRBJ2-7; CDR3nt: TGTGCCAGCAGTATGAGTAGCGGGGGATCCTACGAGCAGTACTTC; CDR3aa: CASSMSSGGSYEQYF
d_gene: NA; v_gene: TRBV21-1; abundance: NA; j_gene: TRBJ2-2; CDR3nt: TGTGCCAGCAGCCCGAGGGAGAACACCGGGGAGCTGTTTTTT; CDR3aa: CASSPRENTGELFF
d_gene: TRBD2; v_gene: TRBV29-1; abundance: few; j_gene: TRBJ2-7; CDR3nt: TGCAGCGTTGAAGGGCGAAGCGGGGTCTCCTACGAGCAGTACTTC; CDR3aa: CSVEGRSGVSYEQYF
d_gene: NA; v_gene: TRBV15; abundance: NA; j_gene: TRBJ1-2; CDR3nt: TGTGCCACCAGCAGAGCGCTACAGGCGGGTTTTAATAACTATGGCTACACCTTC; CDR3aa: CATSRALQAGFNNYGYTF
d_gene: NA; v_gene: TRBV20-1; abundance: NA; j_gene: TRBJ2-1; CDR3nt: TGCAGTGCAACATCTCCCGGGACTCAGGGGTACAATGAGCAGTTCTTC; CDR3aa: CSATSPGTQGYNEQFF
d_gene: NA; v_gene: TRBV4-2; abundance: few; j_gene: TRBJ2-1; CDR3nt: TGTGCCAGCAGCCAAGGGAACGGGCGGGAAATCGTTGAGCAGTTCTTC; CDR3aa: CASSQGNGREIVEQFF
d_gene: NA; v_gene: TRBV12-5; abundance: NA; j_gene: TRBJ1-1; CDR3nt: TGTGCTAGTGCCCCAGGGTCGTCCAGCACTGAAGCTTTCTTT; CDR3aa: CASAPGSSSTEAFF
d_gene: NA; v_gene: TRBV7-3; abundance: few; j_gene: TRBJ2-5; CDR3nt: TGTGCCAGCAGCCCCGGGTTCCAAGAGACCCAGTACTTC; CDR3aa: CASSPGFQETQYF
d_gene: NA; v_gene: TRBV27; abundance: NA; j_gene: TRBJ2-3; CDR3nt: TGTGCCAGCACCCTAGTCGGGGCGACGAGCACAGATACGCAGTATTTT; CDR3aa: CASTLVGATSTDTQYF
d_gene: TRBD1; v_gene: TRBV5-1; abundance: few; j_gene: TRBJ2-7; CDR3nt: TGCGCCAGCAGCTTGGTGGGACAGGGGCCCTACGAGCAGTACTTC; CDR3aa: CASSLVGQGPYEQYF
d_gene: TRBD2; v_gene: TRBV12-3/TRBV12-4; abundance: few; j_gene: TRBJ2-1; CDR3nt: TGTGCCAGCAATGCGGGAGTGGGTGAGCAGTTCTTC; CDR3aa: CASNAGVGEQFF